Here is one TCR beta chain with its context. Its cognate antigen is unknown. The data are from a study of blood T cells in healthy people across ages. Each sample yielded at least 6 million isolated PBMCs. Per sample, at least 5 micrograms of total RNA were extracted. Through a sample-barcoded 5' primer and a J-beta primer mix, a second PCR was run for about 6 to 11 cycles. TCRdb re-called the 5' RACE reads through MiXCR, storing one row per CDR3 protein. The top ten hold about 11% of the sample, which has around 1.5 million distinct CDR3 sequences, roughly 32% seen once. This CDR3 contains 16 residues. J gave up 4 bases and V 7 bases, and 12 bases lay outside the gene matches. The germline V gene encodes CDR1 GTSNPN and CDR2 SVGIG (reference sequence). Study-wide points: Greater diversity and more naive CD4+ cells were seen in long-lived donors than in aged donors.

Sequenced: blood. This TCR derives from a woman aged 30 to 39 in good health. V gene TRBV30 combines with J gene TRBJ2-3; 12 positions match TRBD2. The CDR3 is CALSGSGLAGSDTQYF. CDR3 DNA sequence: TGTGCCTTGTCCGGCTCGGGACTAGCGGGCTCAGATACGCAGTATTTT. Supplemented by reference TRBV30 and TRBJ2-3, the full variable domain reads SQTIHQWPATLVQPVGSPLSLECTVEGTSNPNLYWYRQAAGRGLQLLFYSVGIGQISSEVPQNLSASRPQDRQFILSSKKLLLSDSGFYLCALSGSGLAGSDTQYFGPGTRLTVL.